The 13 T cell receptor beta chains listed next were all sequenced from one sample in a study of CD8+ T cells in alopecia areata. Extraction and reverse transcription of RNA yielded cDNA as the sequencing template. TCRdb's copy holds only in-frame clones and misses some; the assay was immunoSEQ multiplex PCR. The sample contains 85,000 to 110,000 clones, roughly 50% of which appear only once. The sequenced material came from CD4+ T cells sorted from blood. Every receptor here comes from a human donor in good health.

The chain links TRBV5-1 to TRBJ2-7, with TRBD2 matching 12 bases. The V and J ends lost 2 bases and 5 bases, in that order; junction bases with no gene match: 5. CDR3 length equals 15 residues. Germline V lookup: CDR1 SGHRS, CDR2 YFSETQ. This chain's CDR3 is CASSLSSGGADEQYF. Written as DNA, the CDR3 is TGCGCCAGCAGCTTATCTAGCGGGGGGGCCGACGAGCAGTACTTC.

The chain employs TRBV19 and TRBJ2-2; D is unresolved. From germline, CDR1 is LNHDA and CDR2 SQIVND (reference sequence). The CDR3 is 13 amino acids. V lost 6 bases, J lost 6 bases, and 11 bases lay in between. CDR3 sequence: CASRPIGAGELFF. CDR3 nucleotide sequence: TGTGCCAGTAGACCGATTGGGGCCGGGGAGCTGTTTTTT.

This clone was detected only a few times. The chain uses TRBV18 and TRBJ2-5, with TRBD1 matching 8 bases. This CDR3 is built from 13 residues. Trimming took 8 bases from V and 1 from J; bases not matched to a gene: 3. Germline lookup yields CDR1 KGHSH and CDR2 LQKENI. CDR3 nucleotide sequence: TGTGCCAGCACAGGGGGTCTCCAAGAGACCCAGTACTTC. Its translation is CASTGGLQETQYF.

V is TRBV7-2 and J is TRBJ2-5; possibly TRBD1 or TRBD2 for D (5 bases each). This CDR3 contains 15 residues. CDR1 SGHTA and CDR2 FQGNSA come from the germline V gene. V was shortened by 4 bases and J by 3 bases, with 15 bases between the two germline ends. CDR3 sequence reads: CASSYAGTNKETQYF. CDR3 in DNA: TGTGCCAGCAGCTATGCCGGGACGAATAAAGAGACCCAGTACTTC.

The chain uses TRBV19 and TRBJ2-1, with 8 bases aligning to TRBD2. The ends lost 7 bases at V and 2 bases at J; junction bases unmatched: 7. Germline V gene data show CDR1 as LNHDA and CDR2 as SQIVND (reference sequence). The CDR3 covers 15 residues. CDR3 sequence: CASKWAGGAYNEQFF. Here the CDR3 DNA reads TGTGCCAGTAAATGGGCCGGGGGGGCCTACAATGAGCAGTTCTTC.

This clone has only one observation. V and J are TRBV5-1 and TRBJ2-1; possible D gene TRBD1, 5 bases. Germline-derived CDR1 and CDR2 are SGHRS and YFSETQ. The CDR3 is 11 amino acids. V was cut by 6 bases and J by 9 bases, with 10 bases left in between. The DNA of the CDR3 is TGCGCCAGCACGAGAGACAGTGAGCAGTTCTTC. Translating it yields CASTRDSEQFF.

This chain connects TRBV30 to TRBJ2-3; 10 bases are shared with TRBD2. Per germline, CDR1 GTSNPN and CDR2 SVGIG (reference sequence). Germline trimming cut 1 base from V and 3 bases from J; bases unmatched to any gene: 10. The CDR3 runs 17 residues. CDR3 protein: CAWSGQRGGKRTDTQYF. The CDR3 region has the DNA TGTGCCTGGAGTGGCCAGCGGGGGGGCAAGAGGACAGATACGCAGTATTTT.

The J gene is TRBJ1-2, the V gene TRBV6-1, with D unresolved. The V and J ends lost 2 bases and 4 bases respectively, with 8 bases between them. Germline lookup yields CDR1 MNHNS and CDR2 SASEGT. The CDR3 runs to 13 residues. The CDR3: CASSEPETYGYTF. The CDR3 bases are TGTGCCAGCAGTGAACCGGAGACCTATGGCTACACCTTC.

This chain links TRBV29-1 with TRBJ1-5; the D is unclear. Germline lookup yields CDR1 SQVTM and CDR2 ANQGSEA. The germline V and J ends were trimmed by 3 bases and 4 bases, with 7 bases remaining between them. CDR3 size: 12 residues. The CDR3 DNA follows: TGCAGCGTTGAGGTAGAAAATCAGCCCCAGCATTTT. It codes for CSVEVENQPQHF.

This clone was seen more than once but under ten times. V usage is TRBV7-9 and J usage is TRBJ1-1; a weak D match, TRBD1 (5 bases). CDR1 is SEHNR and CDR2 is FQNEAQ in the germline V gene (reference sequence). With 5 bases removed from V and 1 base from J, the gap between germline ends came to 8 bases. The CDR3 is 13 residues long. DNA for the CDR3: TGTGCCAGCAGCCAAGACAGGAACACTGAAGCTTTCTTT. It specifies CASSQDRNTEAFF.

This clone appeared a single time. The rearrangement links TRBV6-5 to TRBJ1-2, with D possibly TRBD1 on 6 matching bases. The germline V gene encodes CDR1 MNHEY and CDR2 SVGAGI. This CDR3 contains 14 residues. Between the trimmed V and J ends, which lost 4 bases and 3 bases, there was a span of 12 bases. The CDR3, as DNA: TGTGCCAGCAGTTCGGGGGGGCTTGACTATGGCTACACCTTC. This codes for CASSSGGLDYGYTF.

The J gene is TRBJ1-2, the V gene TRBV5-4, with 8 bases that match TRBD1. The V and J ends lost 3 bases and 8 bases, in that order; junction bases with no gene match: 9. The germline CDR1 and CDR2 sequences are SGHNT and YYREEE (reference sequence). There are 14 residues in the CDR3. CDR3 DNA sequence: TGTGCCAGCAGCTATCAGGACAGGGACGGGGGCTACACCTTC. It translates to CASSYQDRDGGYTF. Full variable domain (outside the CDR3, taken from reference TRBV5-4 and TRBJ1-2): ETGVTQSPTHLIKTRGQQVTLRCSSQSGHNTVSWYQQALGQGPQFIFQYYREEENGRGNFPPRFSGLQFPNYSSELNVNALELDDSALYLCASSYQDRDGGYTFGSGTRLTVV.

The chain is built from TRBV6-6 and TRBJ1-1; D call uncertain. The CDR3 consists of 13 residues. Per germline, CDR1 MNHNY and CDR2 SVGAGI (reference sequence). V was shortened by 5 bases and J by 0 bases, with 7 bases between the two germline ends. The CDR3 DNA reads TGTGCCAGCAGTCCGGGGTTGAACACTGAAGCTTTCTTT. It codes for CASSPGLNTEAFF.